These T cell receptor beta chains were read from a single sample in a study of OX40 agonist ivuxolimab in advanced cancers. The method was immunoSEQ multiplex PCR; TCRdb's version includes in-frame clones alone and lacks a portion of them. The sample records more than 100,000 clones, 90% being singletons. Sequences were derived from CD4+ or CD8+ T cells sorted from blood, sampled in a trial of the OX40 agonist ivuxolimab. The receptors come from an adult with an advanced solid tumor such as melanoma, head and neck, liver or kidney cancer. Both conserved end residues are trimmed from each CDR3.

V gene | CDR3 protein
TRBV28 | ASSISMTGNYGYT
TRBV9 | ASSPRERGDTGELF
TRBV28 | ASSIGIPANYGYT
TRBV9 | ASSTGFNQPQH
TRBV27 | ASRDPNTEAF
TRBV5-8 | ASSPGLLNEKLF
TRBV5-8 | ASSSRQGSGYT
TRBV10-3 | AIRGASGRPGPTYEQY
TRBV5-1 | ASSEGNFSPYEQY
TRBV7-9 | ASRTLTSGSVYQETQY
TRBV7-3 | ASSFNGNTEAF
TRBV14 | ASRLGQGTGNTIY
TRBV5-1 | ASSLSSGRAAEQF
TRBV6-5 | ASSRASGYNEQF
TRBV28 | ASSLRVGSQY
TRBV30 | AWSWQGDSPLH
TRBV5-6 | ASSLRLADTGELF
TRBV9 | ASSKGTSGTYNEQF
TRBV7-2 | ASSSGTGYNNEQF
TRBV11-2 | ASSLVRSSTDTQY
TRBV6-5 | ASSHRGNRENIQY
TRBV28 | ASSFWTGRYEQY
TRBV10-1 | ASSESRPGELF
TRBV5-1 | ASSYGTSGFYNEQF
TRBV28 | ASSFPGLGGNTGELF
TRBV5-4 | ASSSPTVGGGDTIY
TRBV25-1 | ASSESGAVGETQY
TRBV11-2 | ASSSGLAFQFDTGELF
TRBV27 | ASSSGTGLSDEQF
TRBV7-8 | ASSAGTSGRGDTQY
TRBV28 | ASSPYTLEAQY
TRBV28 | ASSPQGAPYGYT
TRBV30 | AWSGTPSEKLF
TRBV6-1 | ASSPTPEGPQH
TRBV19 | ASSWRERAETQY
TRBV5-4 | ASSLAGTQETQY
TRBV5-1 | ASTPGDLGDTQY